What follows are 11 T cell receptor beta chains derived from one specimen sequenced in a study of T-cell memory formation after mild COVID-19. One entry per CDR3 protein results from TCRdb running MiXCR on the 5' RACE reads. The sample yields about 440,000 distinct CDR3 sequences, 20% seen once. The sample comprised PBMCs or a T cell subset sorted from them (not recorded which). The receptors shown here come from an adult woman who had mild COVID-19 (a few samples of this study predate the infection). Cell type and time point are not known.

The chain links TRBV27 to TRBJ2-7, with 9 bases that match TRBD1. The CDR3 consists of 15 residues. The germline V gene encodes CDR1 MNHEY and CDR2 SMNVEV (reference sequence). Germline trimming cut 3 bases from V and 7 bases from J; bases unmatched to any gene: 10. CDR3 in DNA: TGTGCCAGCAGTTTTTTGGGACAGGGTAAAAAGGAGCAGTACTTC. Amino acids: CASSFLGQGKKEQYF.

The V and J genes are TRBV4-3 and TRBJ1-2; no definite D call. Germline values: CDR1 LGHNA, CDR2 YSLEER. This CDR3 is built from 14 residues. Deletions cut 1 base from V and 2 bases from J, with 8 bases between. Here the CDR3 reads CASSQVRVNYGYTF. The CDR3 coding sequence is TGCGCCAGCAGCCAAGTAAGAGTAAACTATGGCTACACCTTC.

The DNA of the CDR3 is TGCGCCAGCAGCTTGAGACCACCGCTCGGACAGGGTATCCTCAATGAGCAGTTCTTC. Protein sequence: CASSLRPPLGQGILNEQFF. The chain carries TRBV5-1 and TRBJ2-1; 8 nucleotides line up with TRBD1. Trimming removed 1 base from V and 6 bases from J; junction bases left unmatched: 18. Germline V lookup: CDR1 SGHRS, CDR2 YFSETQ. This CDR3 contains 19 residues.

This clonotype was seen a handful of times. The V gene is TRBV7-9, the J gene TRBJ2-7; 7 bases line up with TRBD1. Germline-derived CDR1 and CDR2 are SEHNR and FQNEAQ (reference sequence). V dropped 6 bases and J dropped 2; count of bases not matched to a gene: 7. The CDR3 is 14 amino acids. The CDR3, as DNA: TGTGCCAGCAGTCCCGGACAGGCCCCCTACGAGCAGTACTTC. Its protein is CASSPGQAPYEQYF.

This chain links TRBV11-2 with TRBJ2-3; TRBD2 agrees at 7 bases. Per the germline V gene, CDR1 is SGHAT and CDR2 is FQNNGV. This CDR3 has 15 amino acids. Germline trimming cut 2 bases from V and 4 bases from J; bases unmatched to any gene: 6. The CDR3 DNA reads TGTGCCAGCAGCTTATTCAGCGGGACGGCAGATACGCAGTATTTT. This gives the protein CASSLFSGTADTQYF.

This clonotype was picked up many times. The gene calls are TRBV20-1 and TRBJ1-1; 7 bases align to TRBD1. CDR3 length: 14 residues. V dropped 6 bases and J dropped 1; count of bases not matched to a gene: 8. Germline assignment: CDR1 DFQATT and CDR2 SNEGSKA (reference sequence). The CDR3 loop reads CSANKQGSNTEAFF. The DNA for the CDR3 is TGCAGTGCAAACAAACAGGGGTCGAACACTGAAGCTTTCTTT.

This clonotype has only a few counts. This chain uses TRBV5-6 with TRBJ2-3; perhaps TRBD1 as D (6 bases). Trimming removed 4 bases at V and 2 bases at J, with 20 bases between. This CDR3 has 17 amino acids. CDR1 and CDR2 (germline): SGHDT, YYEEEE. The CDR3 coding sequence is TGTGCCAGCAGCCGCCTCCCCGGGACATGGGACACAGATACGCAGTATTTT. Encoded protein: CASSRLPGTWDTDTQYF. Full variable domain (missing parts from reference TRBV5-6 and TRBJ2-3): DAGVTQSPTHLIKTRGQQVTLRCSPKSGHDTVSWYQQALGQGPQFIFQYYEEEERQRGNFPDRFSGHQFPNYSSELNVNALLLGDSALYLCASSRLPGTWDTDTQYFGPGTRLTVL.

The rearrangement joins TRBV5-5 to TRBJ2-3, with D maybe TRBD2 (6 bases). V dropped 4 bases and J dropped 6 bases, with 15 bases sitting between them. The CDR3 totals 14 residues. CDR1 is SGHKS, CDR2 YYEKEE, per germline (reference sequence). The CDR3 loop reads CASSAGLLMDTQYF. The CDR3 region has the DNA TGTGCCAGCAGCGCGGGACTCCTTATGGATACGCAGTATTTT.

The chain carries TRBV29-1 and TRBJ2-7; TRBD1 matches 9 bases. Germline V gene sequence: CDR1 SQVTM, CDR2 ANQGSEA. V lost 6 bases and J lost 0; bases outside the gene matches: 9. The CDR3 totals 15 residues. The CDR3: CSVLHPDRGSYEQYF. The CDR3 DNA reads TGCAGCGTCCTCCACCCGGACAGGGGCTCCTACGAGCAGTACTTC.

This clonotype was found many times. The chain recombines TRBV11-2 with TRBJ2-1; 12 bases match TRBD2. The germline CDR1 and CDR2 sequences are SGHAT and FQNNGV. Trimming cost V 2 bases and J 4 bases; bases outside gene matches: 0. The CDR3 length is 15 residues. The CDR3 bases are TGTGCCAGCAGCTTACTAGCGGGAGGGTACAATGAGCAGTTCTTC. This gives the protein CASSLLAGGYNEQFF.

This clonotype was observed a handful of times. The rearrangement joins TRBV7-9 to TRBJ2-3, with D tentatively TRBD1 (6 bases). The germline V gene has CDR1 SEHNR and CDR2 FQNEAQ (reference sequence). CDR3 length equals 18 residues. V shed 5 bases and J shed 0 bases, with 21 bases lying between them. CDR3: CASSQTWTETISTDTQYF. In nucleotides, the CDR3 is TGTGCCAGCAGCCAAACCTGGACAGAAACTATTAGCACAGATACGCAGTATTTT.